One and the same sample provided the 9 T cell receptor beta chains below, sequenced in a study of vaccination effects on CD4 cells after COVID-19. Sequencing followed a ViraFEST assay step that expanded antigen-specific CD4+ T cells with viral peptide pools. The culture ran for 10 to 11 days, and then CD4+ T cells were isolated. The cohort was immunized with two doses of either the BNT162b2 or mRNA-1273 vaccine. Profiling relied on immunoSEQ multiplex PCR, and the TCRdb table lists in-frame clones only, not all of them. The sample carries tens of thousands of clones, around 80% recorded once. No antigen is known for these receptors. The sequenced sample was CD4+ T cells from PBMCs cultured with HCoV-OC43 spike peptides, obtained after COVID-19 vaccination. Subset indicated: HCoV-OC43 spike overlapping peptide pool stimulation. The source is a human donor who received a COVID-19 vaccine.

This clone was seen a handful of times. The V call is TRBV23-1, the J call TRBJ2-7; D might be TRBD1 or TRBD2, each matching 6 bases. TRBV23-1 is an open reading frame, and its role is uncertain. Trimming pared 0 bases from V and 5 bases from J, leaving 8 bases between. This CDR3 comprises 13 residues. CDR3 bases: TGCGCCAGCAGTCAATCCGGGGGCCACGAGCAGTACTTC. It encodes CASSQSGGHEQYF.

The J gene is TRBJ1-1, the V gene TRBV6-5; TRBD1 might be the D (6 bases). Trimming shortened V by 0 bases and J by 0 bases, and 11 bases separated the two germline ends. Germline V lookup: CDR1 MNHEY, CDR2 SVGAGI. The CDR3 extends over 16 amino acids. DNA of the CDR3: TGTGCCAGCAGTTACTCGGCAGGGGACGTGAACACTGAAGCTTTCTTT. Its protein product is CASSYSAGDVNTEAFF.

The count of this clone is one. V usage is TRBV10-2 and J usage is TRBJ2-1, with D maybe TRBD1 (6 bases). With 5 bases removed from V and 5 bases from J, the gap between germline ends came to 10 bases. The CDR3 is made up of 13 amino acids. CDR1 WSHSY and CDR2 SAAADI come from the germline V gene. In DNA form, the CDR3 reads TGCGCCAGCAGTTCGCCAGGGGACAATGAGCAGTTCTTC. Protein product: CASSSPGDNEQFF.

V usage is TRBV6-5 and J usage is TRBJ2-5; no clear D gene. The germline V gene encodes CDR1 MNHEY and CDR2 SVGAGI. The CDR3 has 15 residues. Trimming took off 8 bases at V and 5 bases at J, with 21 bases between the two ends. Here the CDR3 DNA reads TGTGCCAGCTCCTCGCTCGGGTCGGCTGGGGAGACCCAGTACTTC. It codes for CASSSLGSAGETQYF.

V is TRBV6-6 and J is TRBJ2-7; TRBD1 matches at 8 bases. CDR3 length equals 14 residues. Per the germline V gene, CDR1 is MNHNY and CDR2 is SVGAGI (reference sequence). Trimming took 2 bases from V and 4 from J; bases not matched to a gene: 4. The CDR3 loop reads CASSYPGQAYEQYF. In DNA form, the CDR3 reads TGTGCCAGCAGTTACCCGGGACAGGCATACGAGCAGTACTTC.

This chain uses TRBV18 with TRBJ1-1, with no clear D. CDR1 and CDR2 from the germline V gene are KGHSH and LQKENI. The CDR3 is 15 amino acids. V was cut by 1 base and J by 1 base, with 10 bases left in between. The CDR3 protein is CASSPQQGSNTEAFF. In DNA, the CDR3 is TGTGCCAGCTCACCACAGCAAGGCTCGAACACTGAAGCTTTCTTT.

The chain joins TRBV18 to TRBJ1-1; no reliable D call. CDR1 and CDR2 from the germline V gene are KGHSH and LQKENI. The V end lost 2 bases, the J end lost 11 bases, and 12 bases lay between the germline ends. This CDR3 is built from 12 residues. CDR3 DNA sequence: TGTGCCAGCTCACCAGATGTATCCCGGGCTTTCTTT. Its translation is CASSPDVSRAFF.

In this sample, this clone turned up once. The chain links TRBV6-5 to TRBJ1-1; TRBD1 agrees at 9 bases. V shed 8 bases and J 6 bases; nucleotides not matched to a gene: 10. The CDR3 length is 14 residues. Germline assignment: CDR1 MNHEY and CDR2 SVGAGI. CDR3 loop: CASCRGQGLAEAFF. The CDR3 DNA is TGTGCCAGCTGTCGGGGACAGGGACTCGCTGAAGCTTTCTTT.

The rearrangement uses TRBV5-1 and TRBJ1-1; 7 nucleotides agree with TRBD1. Germline CDR1 is SGHRS and CDR2 is YFSETQ. This CDR3 has 16 residues. V shed 0 bases and J 0 bases; nucleotides not matched to a gene: 5. CDR3 coding DNA: TGCGCCAGCAGCTTGGACGCCGACAGGGTGAACACTGAAGCTTTCTTT. Translating gives CASSLDADRVNTEAFF.